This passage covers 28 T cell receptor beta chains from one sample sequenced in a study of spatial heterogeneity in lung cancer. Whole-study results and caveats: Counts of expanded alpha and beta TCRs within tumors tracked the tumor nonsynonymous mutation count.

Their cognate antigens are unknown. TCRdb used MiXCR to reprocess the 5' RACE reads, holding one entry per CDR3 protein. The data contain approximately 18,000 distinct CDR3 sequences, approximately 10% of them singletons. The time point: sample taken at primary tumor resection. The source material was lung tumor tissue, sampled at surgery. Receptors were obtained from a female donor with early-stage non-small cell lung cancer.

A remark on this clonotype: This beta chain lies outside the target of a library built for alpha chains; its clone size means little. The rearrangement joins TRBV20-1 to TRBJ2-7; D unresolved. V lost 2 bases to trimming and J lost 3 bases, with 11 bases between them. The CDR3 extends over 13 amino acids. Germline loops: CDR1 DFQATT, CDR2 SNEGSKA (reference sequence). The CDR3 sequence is CSARSPDFYEQYF. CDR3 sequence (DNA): TGCAGTGCTAGATCCCCCGACTTCTACGAGCAGTACTTC.

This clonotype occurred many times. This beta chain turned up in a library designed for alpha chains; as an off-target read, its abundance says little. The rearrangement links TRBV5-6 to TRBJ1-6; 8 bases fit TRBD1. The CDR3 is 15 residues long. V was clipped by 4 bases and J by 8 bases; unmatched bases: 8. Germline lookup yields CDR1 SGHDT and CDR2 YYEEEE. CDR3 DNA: TGTGCCAGCAGCACGGACAGGGTTCGAGATTCACCCCTCCACTTT. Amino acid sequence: CASSTDRVRDSPLHF.

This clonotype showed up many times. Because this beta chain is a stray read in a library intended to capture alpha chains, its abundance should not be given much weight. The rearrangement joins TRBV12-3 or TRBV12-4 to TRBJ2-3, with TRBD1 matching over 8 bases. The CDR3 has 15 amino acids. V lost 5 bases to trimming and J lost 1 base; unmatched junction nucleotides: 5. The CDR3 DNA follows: TGTGCCAGCAGTCCAGGGGGCGGCGGCACAGATACGCAGTATTTT. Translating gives CASSPGGGGTDTQYF.

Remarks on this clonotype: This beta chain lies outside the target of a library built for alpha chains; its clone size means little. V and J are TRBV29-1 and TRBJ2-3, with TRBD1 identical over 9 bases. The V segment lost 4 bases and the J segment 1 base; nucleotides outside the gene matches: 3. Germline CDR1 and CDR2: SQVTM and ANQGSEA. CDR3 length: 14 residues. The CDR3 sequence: CSVARDRGTDTQYF. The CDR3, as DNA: TGCAGCGTTGCTCGGGACAGGGGCACAGATACGCAGTATTTT.

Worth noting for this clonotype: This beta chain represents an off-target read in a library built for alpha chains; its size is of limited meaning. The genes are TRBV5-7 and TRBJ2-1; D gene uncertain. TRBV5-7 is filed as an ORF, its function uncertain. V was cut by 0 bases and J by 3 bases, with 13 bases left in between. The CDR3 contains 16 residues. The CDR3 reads CASSLDCLELYNEQFF. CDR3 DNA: TGTGCCAGCAGCTTGGACTGCCTAGAACTCTACAATGAGCAGTTCTTC.

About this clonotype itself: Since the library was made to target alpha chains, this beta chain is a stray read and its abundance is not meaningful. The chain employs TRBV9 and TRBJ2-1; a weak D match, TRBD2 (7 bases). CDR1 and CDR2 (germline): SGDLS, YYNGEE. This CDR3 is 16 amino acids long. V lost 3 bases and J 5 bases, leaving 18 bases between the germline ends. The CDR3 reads CASSAPLQGGDNEQFF. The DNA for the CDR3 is TGTGCCAGCAGCGCGCCACTACAGGGAGGGGACAATGAGCAGTTCTTC.

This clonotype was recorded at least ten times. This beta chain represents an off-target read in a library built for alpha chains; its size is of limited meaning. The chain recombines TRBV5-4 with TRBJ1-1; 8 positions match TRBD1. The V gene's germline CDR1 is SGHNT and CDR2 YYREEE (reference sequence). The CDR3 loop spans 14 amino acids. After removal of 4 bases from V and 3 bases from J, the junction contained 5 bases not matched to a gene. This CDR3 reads CASSRGQGDTEAFF. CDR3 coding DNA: TGTGCCAGCAGCCGTGGACAGGGAGACACTGAAGCTTTCTTT.

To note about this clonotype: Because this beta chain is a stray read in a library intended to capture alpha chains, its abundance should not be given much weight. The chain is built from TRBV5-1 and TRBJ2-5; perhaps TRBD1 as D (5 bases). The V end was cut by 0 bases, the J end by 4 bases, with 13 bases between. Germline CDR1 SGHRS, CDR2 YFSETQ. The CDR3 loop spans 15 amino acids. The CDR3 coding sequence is TGCGCCAGCAGCTTGGGACAGCCTCCCCTAGAGACCCAGTACTTC. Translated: CASSLGQPPLETQYF.

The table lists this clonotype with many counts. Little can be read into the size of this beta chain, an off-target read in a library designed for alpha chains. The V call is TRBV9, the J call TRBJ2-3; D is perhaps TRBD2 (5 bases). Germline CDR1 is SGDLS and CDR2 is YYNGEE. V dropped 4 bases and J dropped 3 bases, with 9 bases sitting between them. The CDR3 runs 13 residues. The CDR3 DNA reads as TGTGCCAGCAGCATCGGGATAACAGATACGCAGTATTTT. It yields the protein CASSIGITDTQYF.

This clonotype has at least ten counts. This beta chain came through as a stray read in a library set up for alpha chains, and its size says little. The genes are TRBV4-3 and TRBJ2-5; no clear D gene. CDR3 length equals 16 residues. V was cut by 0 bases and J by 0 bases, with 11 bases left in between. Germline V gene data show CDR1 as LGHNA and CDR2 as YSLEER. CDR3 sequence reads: CASSQDNVANQETQYF. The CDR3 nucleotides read TGCGCCAGCAGCCAAGATAATGTGGCTAACCAAGAGACCCAGTACTTC.

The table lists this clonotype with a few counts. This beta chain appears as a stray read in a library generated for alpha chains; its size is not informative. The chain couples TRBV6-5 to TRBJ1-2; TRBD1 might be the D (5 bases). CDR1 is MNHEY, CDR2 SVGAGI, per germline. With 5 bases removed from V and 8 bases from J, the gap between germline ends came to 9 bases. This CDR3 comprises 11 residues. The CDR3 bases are TGTGCCAGCAGTGCCGGGGGGGGCTACACCTTC. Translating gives CASSAGGGYTF.

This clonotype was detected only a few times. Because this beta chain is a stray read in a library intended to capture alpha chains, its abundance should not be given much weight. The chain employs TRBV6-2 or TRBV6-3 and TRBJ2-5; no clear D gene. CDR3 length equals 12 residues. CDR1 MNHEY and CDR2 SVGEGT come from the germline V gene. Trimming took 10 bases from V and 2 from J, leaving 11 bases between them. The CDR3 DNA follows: TGTGCCACCAGACGGAATCAAGAGACCCAGTACTTC. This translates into CATRRNQETQYF.

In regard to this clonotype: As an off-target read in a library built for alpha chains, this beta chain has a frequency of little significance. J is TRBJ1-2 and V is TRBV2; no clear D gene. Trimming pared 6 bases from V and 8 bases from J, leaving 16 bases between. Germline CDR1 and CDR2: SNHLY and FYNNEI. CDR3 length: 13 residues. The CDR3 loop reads CASSPGPGRGYTF. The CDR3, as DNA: TGTGCCAGCAGCCCCGGACCCGGTCGGGGCTACACCTTC.

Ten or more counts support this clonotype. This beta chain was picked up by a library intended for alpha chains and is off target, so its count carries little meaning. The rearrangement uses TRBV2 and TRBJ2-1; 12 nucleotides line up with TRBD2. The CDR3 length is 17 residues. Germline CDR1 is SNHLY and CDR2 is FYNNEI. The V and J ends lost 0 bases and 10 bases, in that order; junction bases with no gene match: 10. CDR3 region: CASSEALRLAGELEQFF. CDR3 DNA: TGTGCCAGCAGTGAAGCGCTTCGACTAGCGGGGGAGCTGGAGCAGTTCTTC.

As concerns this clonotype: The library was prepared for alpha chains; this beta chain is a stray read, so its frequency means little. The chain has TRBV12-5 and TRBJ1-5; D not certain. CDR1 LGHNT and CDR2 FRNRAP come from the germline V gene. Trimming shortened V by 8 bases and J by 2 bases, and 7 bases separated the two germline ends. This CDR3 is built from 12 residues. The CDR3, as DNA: TGTGCTAGTAGGGCCGGCAATCAGCCCCAGCATTTT. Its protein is CASRAGNQPQHF.

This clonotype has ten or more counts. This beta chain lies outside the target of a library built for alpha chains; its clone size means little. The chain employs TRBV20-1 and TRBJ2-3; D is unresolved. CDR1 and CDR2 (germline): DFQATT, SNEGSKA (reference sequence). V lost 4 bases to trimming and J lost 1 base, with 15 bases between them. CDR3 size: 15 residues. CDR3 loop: CSATSPVSGTDTQYF. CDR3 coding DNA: TGCAGTGCTACCTCTCCGGTGTCAGGCACAGATACGCAGTATTTT.

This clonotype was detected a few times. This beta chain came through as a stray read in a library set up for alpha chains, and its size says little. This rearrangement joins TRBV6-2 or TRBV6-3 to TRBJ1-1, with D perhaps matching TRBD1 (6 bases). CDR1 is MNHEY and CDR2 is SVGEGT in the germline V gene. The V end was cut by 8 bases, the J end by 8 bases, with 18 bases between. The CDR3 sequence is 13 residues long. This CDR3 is CASRQGTGMEAFF. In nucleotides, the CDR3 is TGTGCCAGCCGGCAGGGGACCGGGATGGAAGCTTTCTTT.

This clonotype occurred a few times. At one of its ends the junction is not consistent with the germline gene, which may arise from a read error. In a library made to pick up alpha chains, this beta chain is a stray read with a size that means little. The CDR3 sequence is CSTRSGQFNEKLFF. DNA for the CDR3: TGCAGTACTAGATCGGGACAGTTTAATGAAAAACTGTTTTTT. The rearrangement joins TRBV20-1 to TRBJ1-4, with 7 bases that match TRBD1. The CDR3 is 14 amino acids. Per germline, CDR1 DFQATT and CDR2 SNEGSKA (reference sequence).

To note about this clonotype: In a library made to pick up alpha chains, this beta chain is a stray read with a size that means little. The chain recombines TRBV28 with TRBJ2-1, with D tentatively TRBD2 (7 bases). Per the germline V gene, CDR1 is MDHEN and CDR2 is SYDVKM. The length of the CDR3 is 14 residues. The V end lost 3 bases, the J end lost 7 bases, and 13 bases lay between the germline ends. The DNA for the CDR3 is TGTGCCAGCAGTTTCTTCGCGGGGGCGAATGAGCAGTTCTTC. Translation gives CASSFFAGANEQFF.

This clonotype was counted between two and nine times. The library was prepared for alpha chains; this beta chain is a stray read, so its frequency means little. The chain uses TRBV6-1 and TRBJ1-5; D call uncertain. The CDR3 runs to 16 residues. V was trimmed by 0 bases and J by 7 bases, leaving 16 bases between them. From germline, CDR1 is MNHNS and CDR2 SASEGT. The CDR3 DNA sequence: TGTGCCAGCAGTGAAGCTTCCCCACGGGTTAGGCAGCCCCAGCATTTT. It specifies CASSEASPRVRQPQHF.

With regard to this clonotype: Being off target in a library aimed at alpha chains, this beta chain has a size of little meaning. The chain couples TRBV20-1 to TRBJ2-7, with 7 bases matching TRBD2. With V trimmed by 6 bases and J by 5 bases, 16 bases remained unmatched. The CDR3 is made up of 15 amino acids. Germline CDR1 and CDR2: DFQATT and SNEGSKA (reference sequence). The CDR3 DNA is TGCAGTGCCCCATTGGGCGGGGGTAGCGCCAACGAGCAGTACTTC. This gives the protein CSAPLGGGSANEQYF.

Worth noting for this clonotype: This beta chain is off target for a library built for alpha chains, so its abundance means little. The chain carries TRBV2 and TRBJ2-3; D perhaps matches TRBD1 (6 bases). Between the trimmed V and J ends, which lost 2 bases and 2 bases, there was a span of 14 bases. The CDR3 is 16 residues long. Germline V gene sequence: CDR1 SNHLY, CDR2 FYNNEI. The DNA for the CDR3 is TGTGCCAGCAGTGAAATCAGGGGCACAGCCACAGATACGCAGTATTTT. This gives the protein CASSEIRGTATDTQYF.

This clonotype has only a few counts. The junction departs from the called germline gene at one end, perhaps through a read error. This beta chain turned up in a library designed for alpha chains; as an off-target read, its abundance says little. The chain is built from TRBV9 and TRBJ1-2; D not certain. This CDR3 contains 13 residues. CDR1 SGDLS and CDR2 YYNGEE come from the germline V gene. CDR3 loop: CASSVDEVDGHTF. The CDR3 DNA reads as TGTGCCAGCAGCGTAGATGAAGTGGATGGCCACACCTTC.

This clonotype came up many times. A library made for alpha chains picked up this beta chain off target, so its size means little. The CDR3 here is CASSSSGENTGELFF. The CDR3 coding sequence is TGTGCCAGCAGCTCCTCGGGGGAAAACACCGGGGAGCTGTTTTTT. The rearrangement links TRBV7-2 to TRBJ2-2; D may be TRBD2 (6 bases). The CDR3 sequence is 15 residues long. The V and J ends lost 4 bases and 2 bases respectively, with 11 bases between them. CDR1 and CDR2 from the germline V gene are SGHTA and FQGNSA.

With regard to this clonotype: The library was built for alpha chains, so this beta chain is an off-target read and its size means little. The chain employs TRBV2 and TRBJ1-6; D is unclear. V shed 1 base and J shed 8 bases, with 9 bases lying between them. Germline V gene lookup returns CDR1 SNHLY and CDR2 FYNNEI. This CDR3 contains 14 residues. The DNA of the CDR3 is TGTGCCAGCAGTGAAGGATTTGGGGATTCACCCCTCCACTTT. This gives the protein CASSEGFGDSPLHF.

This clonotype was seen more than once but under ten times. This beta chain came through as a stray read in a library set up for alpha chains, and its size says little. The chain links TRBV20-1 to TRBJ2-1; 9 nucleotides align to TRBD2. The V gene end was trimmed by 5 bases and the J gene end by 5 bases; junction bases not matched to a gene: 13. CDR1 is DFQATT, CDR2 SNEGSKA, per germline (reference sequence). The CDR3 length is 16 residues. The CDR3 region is CSAQRNRASGDNEQFF. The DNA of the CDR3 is TGCAGTGCTCAGAGAAACCGGGCTAGCGGGGACAATGAGCAGTTCTTC.

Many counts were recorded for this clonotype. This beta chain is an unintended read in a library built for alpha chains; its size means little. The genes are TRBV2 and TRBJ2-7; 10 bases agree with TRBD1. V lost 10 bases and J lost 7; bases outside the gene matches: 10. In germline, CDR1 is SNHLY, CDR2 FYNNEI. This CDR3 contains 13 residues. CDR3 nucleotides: TGTGCCACCCTAGGGGGGACAGGGGATGAGCAGTACTTC. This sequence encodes CATLGGTGDEQYF.

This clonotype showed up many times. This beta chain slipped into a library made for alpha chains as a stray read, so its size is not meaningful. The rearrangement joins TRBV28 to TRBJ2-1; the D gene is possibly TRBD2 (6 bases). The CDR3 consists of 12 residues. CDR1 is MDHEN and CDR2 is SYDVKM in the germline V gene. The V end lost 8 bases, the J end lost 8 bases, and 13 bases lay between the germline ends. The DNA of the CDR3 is TGTGCCAGCCCGAATCAGCGGGATGAGCAGTTCTTC. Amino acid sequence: CASPNQRDEQFF. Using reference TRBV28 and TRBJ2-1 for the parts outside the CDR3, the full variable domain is DVKVTQSSRYLVKRTGEKVFLECVQDMDHENMFWYRQDPGLGLRLIYFSYDVKMKEKGDIPEGYSVSREKKERFSLILESASTNQTSMYLCASPNQRDEQFFGPGTRLTVL.